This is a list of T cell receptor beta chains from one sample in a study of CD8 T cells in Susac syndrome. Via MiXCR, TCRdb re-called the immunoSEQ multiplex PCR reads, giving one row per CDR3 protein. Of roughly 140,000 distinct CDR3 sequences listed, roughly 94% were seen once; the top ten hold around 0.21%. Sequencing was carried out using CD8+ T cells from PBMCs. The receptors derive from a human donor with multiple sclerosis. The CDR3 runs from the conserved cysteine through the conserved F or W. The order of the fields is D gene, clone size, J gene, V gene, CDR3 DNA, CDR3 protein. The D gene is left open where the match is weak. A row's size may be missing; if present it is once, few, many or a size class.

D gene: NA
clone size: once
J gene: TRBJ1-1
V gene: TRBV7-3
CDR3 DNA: TGTGCCAGCAGCTTAAGGCCCCAGGGATTCGACACTGAAGCTTTCTTT
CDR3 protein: CASSLRPQGFDTEAFF

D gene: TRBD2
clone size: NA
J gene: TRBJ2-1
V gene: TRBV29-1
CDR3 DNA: TGCAGCGCCGAAGGGACTAGCGGGGCGACGTACCCCAATGAGCAGTTCTTC
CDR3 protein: CSAEGTSGATYPNEQFF

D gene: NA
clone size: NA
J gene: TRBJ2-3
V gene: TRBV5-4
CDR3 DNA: TGTGCCAGCAGCTTGGGGAGGAGCACAGATACGCAGTATTTT
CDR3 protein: CASSLGRSTDTQYF

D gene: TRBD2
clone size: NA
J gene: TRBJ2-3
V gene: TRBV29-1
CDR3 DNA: TGCAGCGCCTCCGGGACTAGCGGGAGGAACGCAGATACGCAGTATTTT
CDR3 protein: CSASGTSGRNADTQYF

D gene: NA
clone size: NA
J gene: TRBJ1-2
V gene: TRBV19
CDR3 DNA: TGTGCCAGTAGCCCAGGTTTATATGGGGATGGCTACACCTTC
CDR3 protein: CASSPGLYGDGYTF

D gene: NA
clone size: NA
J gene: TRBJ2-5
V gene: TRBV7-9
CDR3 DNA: TGTGCCAGCAGCTCTAACCGGCAAGAAGAGACCCAGTACTTC
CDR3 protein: CASSSNRQEETQYF

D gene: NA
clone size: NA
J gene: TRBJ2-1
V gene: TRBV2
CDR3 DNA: TGTGCCAGCAGTGAAGAGGGACCGCTCTACAATGAGCAGTTCTTC
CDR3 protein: CASSEEGPLYNEQFF

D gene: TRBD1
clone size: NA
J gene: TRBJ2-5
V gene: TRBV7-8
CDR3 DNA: TGTGCCAGCAGCAAGCAGGGGGCGGGTGGAGAGACCCAGTACTTC
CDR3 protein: CASSKQGAGGETQYF

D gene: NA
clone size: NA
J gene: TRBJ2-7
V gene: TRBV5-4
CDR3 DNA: TGTGCCAGCGGCCCCAGGGCCGGCTACGAGCAGTACTTC
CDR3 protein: CASGPRAGYEQYF

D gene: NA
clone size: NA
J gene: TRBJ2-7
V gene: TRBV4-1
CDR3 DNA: TGCGCCAGCAGCCACCTATACGAGCAGTACTTC
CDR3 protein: CASSHLYEQYF

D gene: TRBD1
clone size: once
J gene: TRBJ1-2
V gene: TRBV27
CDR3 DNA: TGTGCCAGCAGCCGTGACAGGGGCTTTAACTATGGCTACACCTTC
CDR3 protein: CASSRDRGFNYGYTF

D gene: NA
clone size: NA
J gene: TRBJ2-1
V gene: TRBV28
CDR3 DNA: TGTGCCAGCAGCTCGACTAGATTCTCCTACAATGAGCAGTTCTTC
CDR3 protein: CASSSTRFSYNEQFF

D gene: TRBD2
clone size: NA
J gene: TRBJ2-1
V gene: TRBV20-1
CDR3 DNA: TGCAGTGCAGTAGCGGGGGGCCTGACTAATGAGCAGTTCTTC
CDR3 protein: CSAVAGGLTNEQFF

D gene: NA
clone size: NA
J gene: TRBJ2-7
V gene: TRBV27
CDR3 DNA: TGTGCCAGCAGTCTCGACAGGTTGCACGAGCAGTACTTC
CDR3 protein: CASSLDRLHEQYF

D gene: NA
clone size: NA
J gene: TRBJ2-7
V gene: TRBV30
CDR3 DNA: TGTGCCTGGAGCACAGGGACCGAGCAGTACTTC
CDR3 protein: CAWSTGTEQYF

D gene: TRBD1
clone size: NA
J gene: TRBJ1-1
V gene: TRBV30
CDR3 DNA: TGTGCCTGGAGTCTACCCGGGACAGGGGCTGGACGAGCCTCGAACACTGAAGCTTTCTTT
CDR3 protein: CAWSLPGTGAGRASNTEAFF

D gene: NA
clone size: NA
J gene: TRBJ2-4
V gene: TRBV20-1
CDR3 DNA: TGCAGTGCTAGAGGCCTCTTGACAGGACTAGCCAAAAACATTCAGTACTTC
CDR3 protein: CSARGLLTGLAKNIQYF

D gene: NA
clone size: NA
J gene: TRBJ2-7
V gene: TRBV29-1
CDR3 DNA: TGCAGCGTAGTCCAACAGGATTCCTCCTACGAGCAGTACTTC
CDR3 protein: CSVVQQDSSYEQYF

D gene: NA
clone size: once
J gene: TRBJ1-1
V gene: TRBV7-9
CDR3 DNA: TGTGCCATAGCGGGGGGCACTGAAGCTTTCTTT
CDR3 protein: CAIAGGTEAFF

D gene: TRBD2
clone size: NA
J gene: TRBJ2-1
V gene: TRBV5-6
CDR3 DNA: TGTGCCAGCAGCCCATCCGGGTACGGGCTAGCGGGATACAATGAGCAGTTCTTC
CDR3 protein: CASSPSGYGLAGYNEQFF

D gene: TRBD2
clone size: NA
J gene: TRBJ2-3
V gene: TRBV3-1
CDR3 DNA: TGTGCCAGCAGCCTCCGACTAGCGGGGGACCGAAGAAAGCAGTATTTT
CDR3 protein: CASSLRLAGDRRKQYF

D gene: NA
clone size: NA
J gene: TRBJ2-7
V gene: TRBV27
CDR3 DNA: TGTGCCAGCAGTTTACGGACAGTAAGCTACGAGCAGTACTTC
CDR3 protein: CASSLRTVSYEQYF

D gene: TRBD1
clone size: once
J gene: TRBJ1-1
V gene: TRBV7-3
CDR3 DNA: TGTGCCAGCAGTCCGGGACAGGGGTTCACTGAAGCTTTCTTT
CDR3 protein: CASSPGQGFTEAFF

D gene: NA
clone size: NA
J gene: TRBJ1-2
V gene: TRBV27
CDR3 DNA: TGTGCCAGCACACAGGGAGACAACTATGGCTACACCTTC
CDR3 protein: CASTQGDNYGYTF

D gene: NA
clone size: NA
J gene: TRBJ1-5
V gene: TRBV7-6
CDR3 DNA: TGTGCCAGCAGCGCCTCACCGGGAGTTAATCAGCCCCAGCATTTT
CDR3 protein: CASSASPGVNQPQHF

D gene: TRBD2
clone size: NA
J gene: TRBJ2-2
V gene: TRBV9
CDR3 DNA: TGTGCCAGCAGCGTAGGGGACTATACCACCGGGGAGCTGTTTTTT
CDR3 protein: CASSVGDYTTGELFF

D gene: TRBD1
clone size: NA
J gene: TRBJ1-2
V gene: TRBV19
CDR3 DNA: TGTGCCAGTAACTCCTTCCGGAGGGGACAGGGAGGGAAGAGCGACTATGGCTACACCTTC
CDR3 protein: CASNSFRRGQGGKSDYGYTF

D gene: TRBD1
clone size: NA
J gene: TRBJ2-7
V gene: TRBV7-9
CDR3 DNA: TGTGCCAGCAGACCCGGGACAGGGGGCGTTGAGCAGTACTTC
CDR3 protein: CASRPGTGGVEQYF

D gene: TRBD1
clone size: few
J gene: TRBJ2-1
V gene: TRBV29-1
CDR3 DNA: TGCAGCGTTGGGTCAGGGGGATTCGATGAGCAGTTCTTC
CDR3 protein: CSVGSGGFDEQFF

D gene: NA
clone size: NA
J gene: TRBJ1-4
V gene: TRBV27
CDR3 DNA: TGTGCCAGCAGTTCCCTGGCTGCGTTGGGGGAAAAACTGTTTTTT
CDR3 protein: CASSSLAALGEKLFF

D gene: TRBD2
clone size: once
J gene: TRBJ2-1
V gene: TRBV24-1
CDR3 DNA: TGTGCCACCAGTGATTCGTCCTTAGCGGGGGGATACAATGAGCAGTTCTTC
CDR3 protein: CATSDSSLAGGYNEQFF

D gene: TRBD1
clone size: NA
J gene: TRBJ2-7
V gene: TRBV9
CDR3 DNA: TGTGCCAGCAGTCCGACAGGGGTCAACGAGCAGTACTTC
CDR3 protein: CASSPTGVNEQYF

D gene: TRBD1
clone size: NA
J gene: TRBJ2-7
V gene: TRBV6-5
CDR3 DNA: TGTGCCAGCAGCCCCGGGACAGGGGTCTACGAGCAGTACTTC
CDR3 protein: CASSPGTGVYEQYF

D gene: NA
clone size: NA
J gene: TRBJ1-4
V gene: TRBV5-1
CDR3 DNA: TGCGCCAGCAGCTTCTCTGCAACTAATGAAAAACTGTTTTTT
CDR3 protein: CASSFSATNEKLFF

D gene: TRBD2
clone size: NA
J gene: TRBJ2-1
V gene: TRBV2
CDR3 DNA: TGTGCCAGCACCGCCGGTCGCGGGGGGGCCTCTCAGACTGAGCAGTTCTTC
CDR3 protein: CASTAGRGGASQTEQFF

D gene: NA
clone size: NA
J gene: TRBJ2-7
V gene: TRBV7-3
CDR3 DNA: TGTGCCAGCAGCACTGACACTGGGGGGGAGCAGTACTTC
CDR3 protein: CASSTDTGGEQYF

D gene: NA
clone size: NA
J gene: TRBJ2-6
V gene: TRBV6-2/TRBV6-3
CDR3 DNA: TGTGCCAGCAGTTACCTCGTGGGTGAAGCTGGCTCTGGGGCCAACGTCCTGACTTTC
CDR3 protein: CASSYLVGEAGSGANVLTF

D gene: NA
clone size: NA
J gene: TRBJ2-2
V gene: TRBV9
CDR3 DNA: TGTGCCAGCAGCGTGGGACCTAGATCAACCGGGGAGCTGTTTTTT
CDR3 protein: CASSVGPRSTGELFF

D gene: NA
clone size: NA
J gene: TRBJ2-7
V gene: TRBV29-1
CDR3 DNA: TGCAGCTCAACCGGGGCCTCCTACGAGCAGTACTTC
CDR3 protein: CSSTGASYEQYF

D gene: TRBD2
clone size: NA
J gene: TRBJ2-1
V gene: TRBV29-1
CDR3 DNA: TGCAGCGTCGAGGAGGAGCGGGGTAATGAGCAGTTCTTC
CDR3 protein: CSVEEERGNEQFF

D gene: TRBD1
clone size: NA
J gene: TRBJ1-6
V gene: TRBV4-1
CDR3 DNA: TGCGCCAGCAGCCACCCCAAGGGGGACAGGGGGTCGAATTCACCCCTCCACTTT
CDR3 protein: CASSHPKGDRGSNSPLHF

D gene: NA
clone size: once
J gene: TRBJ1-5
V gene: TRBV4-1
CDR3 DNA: TGCGCCAGCAGCCAGGCGACAGGAGGACAGCCCCAGCATTTT
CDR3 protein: CASSQATGGQPQHF

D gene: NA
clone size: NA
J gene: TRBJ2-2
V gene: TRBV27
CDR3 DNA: TGTGCCAGCAGTTTCAGCAGGAACGGGGAGCTGTTTTTT
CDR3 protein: CASSFSRNGELFF

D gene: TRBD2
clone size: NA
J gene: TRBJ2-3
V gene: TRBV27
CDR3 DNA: TGTGCCAGCGGGAGGGGCGGGGGTACAGATACGCAGTATTTT
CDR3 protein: CASGRGGGTDTQYF

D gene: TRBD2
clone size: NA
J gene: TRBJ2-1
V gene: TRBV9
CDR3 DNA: TGTGCCAGCAGCGTAGATGGTAGCGGGTATGAGCAGTTCTTC
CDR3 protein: CASSVDGSGYEQFF

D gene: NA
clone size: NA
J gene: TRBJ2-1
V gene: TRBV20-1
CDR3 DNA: TGCAGTGCTAGAGTTCCAATCAGGGAGCCCTACAATGAGCAGTTCTTC
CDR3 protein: CSARVPIREPYNEQFF

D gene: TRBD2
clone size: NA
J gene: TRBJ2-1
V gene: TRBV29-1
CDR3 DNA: TGCAGCGTCCAAGGGCTAGCGGGGACGACCTACAATGAGCAGTTCTTC
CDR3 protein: CSVQGLAGTTYNEQFF

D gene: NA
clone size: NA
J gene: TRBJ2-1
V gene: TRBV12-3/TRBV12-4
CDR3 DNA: TGTGCCAGCAGCCCTGGGACCCTCCCTTACAATGAGCAGTTCTTC
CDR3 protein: CASSPGTLPYNEQFF

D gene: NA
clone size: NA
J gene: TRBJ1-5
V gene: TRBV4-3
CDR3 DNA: TGCGCCAGCAGCCACACGGGACTGAATCAGCCCCAGCATTTT
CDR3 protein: CASSHTGLNQPQHF

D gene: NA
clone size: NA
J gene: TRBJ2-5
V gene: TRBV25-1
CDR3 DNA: TGTGCCAGCAGTGACAGGGCCGGATCCGGGCAGACCCAGTACTTC
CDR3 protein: CASSDRAGSGQTQYF